The clone carrying this T cell receptor (beta chain) was seen only once. These data belong to a study of OX40 agonist ivuxolimab in advanced cancers. Trimming stripped 5 bases from V and 2 bases from J, with 17 bases between. The germline V gene encodes CDR1 SQVTM and CDR2 ANQGSEA. This CDR3 contains 15 residues. Profiled with immunoSEQ multiplex PCR; TCRdb holds only in-frame clones, not every one. The top ten hold about 0.25% of the sample, which has 100,000 to 120,000 clones, around nine tenths seen once. The origin of this receptor is an adult with an advanced solid tumor such as melanoma, head and neck, liver or kidney cancer. V gene TRBV29-1 combines with J gene TRBJ2-3; tentative D call: TRBD2 (7 bases). The sample was CD4+ or CD8+ T cells sorted from blood, taken in a trial of the OX40 agonist ivuxolimab. In DNA, the CDR3 is TGCAGCGTTAGGGGGGGACGGACCGACACAGATACGCAGTATTTT. This gives the protein CSVRGGRTDTDTQYF.